This T cell receptor (beta chain) is drawn from a study of TIL therapy for anti-PD-1-resistant metastatic lung cancer. In the study overall: Patients had a median age of 54 years (range roughly 38-75). Half of patients were current or former smokers.

The count of this clone is one. Its antigen remains unknown. Time point indicated: pre-treatment sample, taken before nivolumab and TIL therapy. The CDR3 has 16 amino acids. Germline loops: CDR1 SGHNT, CDR2 YYREEE (reference sequence). V was trimmed by 0 bases and J by 1 base, leaving 12 bases between them. This was the immunoSEQ v3 assay. Generated by immunoSEQ multiplex PCR, the TCRdb table keeps only in-frame clones and is missing some. Among roughly 60,000 clones listed, about 73% were seen once. The study, taken as a whole, reports: Patients were highly selected, enriched for treatment-naive, never-smoker and oncogene-addicted cases.

The J gene is TRBJ2-3, the V gene TRBV5-4; a possible D gene is TRBD1 (6 bases). The sequences come from blood, collected at baseline. The receptor comes from a person aged 25 to 80 with non-small cell lung cancer. CDR3 sequence: CASSLDRDIGTDTQYF. In nucleotides, the CDR3 is TGTGCCAGCAGCTTGGACAGGGACATCGGCACAGATACGCAGTATTTT. Together with reference TRBV5-4 and TRBJ2-3, the CDR3 gives the full variable domain: ETGVTQSPTHLIKTRGQQVTLRCSSQSGHNTVSWYQQALGQGPQFIFQYYREEENGRGNFPPRFSGLQFPNYSSELNVNALELDDSALYLCASSLDRDIGTDTQYFGPGTRLTVL.